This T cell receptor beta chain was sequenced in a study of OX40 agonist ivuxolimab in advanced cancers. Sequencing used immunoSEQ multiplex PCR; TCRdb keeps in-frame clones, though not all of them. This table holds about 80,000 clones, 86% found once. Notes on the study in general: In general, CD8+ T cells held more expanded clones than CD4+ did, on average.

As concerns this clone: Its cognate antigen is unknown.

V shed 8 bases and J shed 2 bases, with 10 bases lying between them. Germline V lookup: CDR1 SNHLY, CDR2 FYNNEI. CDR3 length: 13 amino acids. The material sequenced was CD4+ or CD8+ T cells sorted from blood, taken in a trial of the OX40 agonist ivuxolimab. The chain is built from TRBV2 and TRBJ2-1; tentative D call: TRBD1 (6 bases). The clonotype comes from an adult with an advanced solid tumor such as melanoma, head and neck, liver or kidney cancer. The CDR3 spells CASRQGPYNEQFF. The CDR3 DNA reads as TGTGCCAGCCGGCAGGGGCCCTACAATGAGCAGTTCTTC.